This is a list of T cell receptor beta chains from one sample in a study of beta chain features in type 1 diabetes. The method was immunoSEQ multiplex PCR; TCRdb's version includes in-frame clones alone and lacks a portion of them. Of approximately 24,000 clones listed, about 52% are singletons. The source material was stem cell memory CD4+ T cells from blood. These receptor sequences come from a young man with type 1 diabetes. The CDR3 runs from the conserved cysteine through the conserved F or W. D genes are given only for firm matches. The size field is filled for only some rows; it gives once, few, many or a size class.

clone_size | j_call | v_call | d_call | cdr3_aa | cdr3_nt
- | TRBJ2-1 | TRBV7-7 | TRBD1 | CASSLDRGGNEQFF | TGTGCCAGCAGCCTGGACAGGGGAGGGAATGAGCAGTTCTTC
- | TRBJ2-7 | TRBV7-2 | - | CASSSAVGPAYEQYF | TGTGCCAGCAGCTCCGCCGTGGGCCCCGCCTACGAGCAGTACTTC
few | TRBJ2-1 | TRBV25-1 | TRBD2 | CASSQLLAASYNEQFF | TGTGCCAGCAGTCAGTTACTAGCGGCCTCCTACAATGAGCAGTTCTTC
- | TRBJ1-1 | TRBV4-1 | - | CASSQDWAGFGNTEAFF | TGCGCCAGCAGCCAAGATTGGGCAGGGTTCGGGAACACTGAAGCTTTCTTT
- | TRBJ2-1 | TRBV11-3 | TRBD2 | CASSATSGGAHEQFF | TGTGCCAGCAGCGCCACCAGCGGGGGGGCCCATGAGCAGTTCTTC
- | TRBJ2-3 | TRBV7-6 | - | CASGPGGTDTQYF | TGTGCCAGCGGACCGGGCGGGACAGATACGCAGTATTTT
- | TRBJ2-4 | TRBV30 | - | CAWSNAAGPKNIQYF | TGTGCCTGGAGTAATGCGGCTGGCCCCAAAAACATTCAGTACTTC
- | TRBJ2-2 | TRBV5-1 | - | CASSRGTPDTGELFF | TGCGCCAGCAGCAGGGGGACCCCCGACACCGGGGAGCTGTTTTTT
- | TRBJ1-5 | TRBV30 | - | CAWSVQSNQPQHF | TGTGCCTGGAGTGTACAAAGCAATCAGCCCCAGCATTTT
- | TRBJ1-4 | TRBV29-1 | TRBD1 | CSVATGATNEKLFF | TGCAGCGTAGCTACAGGGGCAACTAATGAAAAACTGTTTTTT
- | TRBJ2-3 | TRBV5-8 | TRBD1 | CASSPRGQSADTQYF | TGTGCCAGCAGCCCCCGGGGACAGAGCGCAGATACGCAGTATTTT
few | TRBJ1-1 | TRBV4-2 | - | CASSQQTVNTEAFF | TGTGCCAGCAGCCAGCAGACAGTGAACACTGAAGCTTTCTTT
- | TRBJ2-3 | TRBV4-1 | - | CASSQVPPLTDTQYF | TGCGCCAGCAGCCAAGTTCCCCCACTGACAGATACGCAGTATTTT
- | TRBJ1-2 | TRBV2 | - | CASSNRVSYGYTF | TGTGCCAGCAGTAACCGGGTCTCCTATGGCTACACCTTC
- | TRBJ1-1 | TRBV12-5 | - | CASGLSPLTEAFF | TGTGCTAGTGGTTTGAGTCCACTTACTGAAGCTTTCTTT
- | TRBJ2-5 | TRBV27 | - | CASSYQGGRGRETQYF | TGTGCCAGCTCTTACCAGGGGGGAAGGGGGAGGGAGACCCAGTACTTC
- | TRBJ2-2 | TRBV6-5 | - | CASSLQQGSGTGELFF | TGTGCCAGCAGTTTACAGCAGGGTTCGGGCACCGGGGAGCTGTTTTTT
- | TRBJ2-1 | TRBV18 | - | CASSVQGINEQFF | TGTGCCAGCTCAGTTCAGGGGATCAATGAGCAGTTCTTC
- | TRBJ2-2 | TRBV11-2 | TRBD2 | CASSLVLAANTGELFF | TGTGCCAGCAGCTTAGTTCTAGCGGCTAACACCGGGGAGCTGTTTTTT
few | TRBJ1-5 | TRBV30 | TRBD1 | CAWSESQGEQPQHF | TGTGCCTGGAGTGAGAGTCAGGGGGAACAGCCCCAGCATTTT
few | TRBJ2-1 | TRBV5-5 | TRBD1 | CASSSQGNTYNEQFF | TGTGCCAGCAGCTCACAGGGGAACACCTACAATGAGCAGTTCTTC
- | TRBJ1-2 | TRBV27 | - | CASRQGRSFYGYTF | TGTGCCAGCAGACAGGGCCGATCTTTCTATGGCTACACCTTC